This T cell receptor beta chain was identified during a study of T-cell reconstitution after alpha-beta-depleted transplantation in children. Whole-study findings and limits: Day-60 TCRbeta diversity that was high in some patients was derived from surviving recipient T cells and thymic progenitors. T-cell counts and diversity at one year following transplant were attributed mainly to newly produced T cells. It was reported that alpha-beta T cells came from several hundred expanded graft clones (about two months after transplant).

This clonotype appeared many times. Its matching antigen is unknown. Between the trimmed V and J ends, which lost 1 base and 7 bases, there was a span of 10 bases. Germline loops: CDR1 DFQATT, CDR2 SNEGSKA (reference sequence). The CDR3 runs 13 residues. It was with unique molecular identifiers that the TCRbeta library was prepared. TCRdb called the PCR reads again in MiXCR, with one record for every CDR3 protein. Of about 260,000 distinct CDR3 sequences in the sample, under 9.5% were seen once. The starting material was PBMCs, mostly from graft donor cells, obtained 180 days after TCRalphabeta/CD19-depleted stem cell transplant. The rearrangement uses TRBV20-1 and TRBJ2-2; D is unclear. The TCR originated in a male patient under 18 who had a stem cell transplant for acute lymphoblastic leukemia, so the T cells may come from the graft donor. In DNA, the CDR3 is TGCAGTGCTAGAGCTGGTGTTTTCGGGGAGCTGTTTTTT. Protein product: CSARAGVFGELFF.